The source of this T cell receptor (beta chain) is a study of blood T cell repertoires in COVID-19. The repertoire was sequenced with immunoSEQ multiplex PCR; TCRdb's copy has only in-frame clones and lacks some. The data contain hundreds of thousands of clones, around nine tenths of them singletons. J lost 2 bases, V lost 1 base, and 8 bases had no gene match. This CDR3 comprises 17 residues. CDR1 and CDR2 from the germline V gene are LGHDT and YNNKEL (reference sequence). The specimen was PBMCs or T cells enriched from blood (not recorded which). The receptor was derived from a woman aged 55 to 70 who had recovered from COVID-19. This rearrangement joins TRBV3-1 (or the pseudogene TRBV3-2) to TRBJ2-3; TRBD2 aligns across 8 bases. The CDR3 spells CASSQGRIAGFTDTQYF. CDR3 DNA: TGTGCCAGCAGCCAAGGTAGGATAGCGGGATTCACAGATACGCAGTATTTT.